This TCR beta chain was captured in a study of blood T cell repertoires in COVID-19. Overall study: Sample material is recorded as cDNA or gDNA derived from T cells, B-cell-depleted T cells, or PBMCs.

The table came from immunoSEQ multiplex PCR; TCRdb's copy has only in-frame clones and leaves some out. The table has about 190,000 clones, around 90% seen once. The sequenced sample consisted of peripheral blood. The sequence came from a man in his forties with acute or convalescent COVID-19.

CDR3 DNA: TGTGCCATCAGTGAGTCGACGGGACTGGCGGGGGAGCTGTTTTTT. Protein product: CAISESTGLAGELFF. The chain recombines TRBV10-3 with TRBJ2-2; D perhaps matches TRBD2 (6 bases). The CDR3 extends over 15 amino acids. V was shortened by 0 bases and J by 8 bases, with 13 bases between the two germline ends. The germline CDR1 and CDR2 sequences are ENHRY and SYGVKD.